This record concerns one TCR beta chain sequence. Trimming stripped 8 bases from V and 1 base from J, with 9 bases between. The CDR3 consists of 13 residues. Germline V CDR1 and CDR2: SNHLY, FYNNEI. This specimen belongs to a study of CD8+ T cells in alopecia areata. For the study at large: The share of scalp area affected provided the severity score for treated patients.

Treatment indicated: oral pan-JAK inhibitor, 5-10 mg twice daily. Sequencing relied on a cDNA template that was reverse transcribed from extracted RNA. Generated by immunoSEQ multiplex PCR, the TCRdb table keeps only in-frame clones and is missing some. The data hold 180,000 or so clones, with roughly 50% observed a single time. The clonotype comes from a human donor with alopecia areata. The chain has TRBV2 and TRBJ2-4; D uncertain. The sample was CD8+ T cells sorted from blood, taken at week 24, from a patient treated with tofacitinib. CDR3 DNA sequence: TGTGCCAGCGACGAAGGGGCCAAAAACATTCAGTACTTC. Protein product: CASDEGAKNIQYF.